One and the same sample provided the 31 T cell receptor beta chains below, sequenced in a study of cytomegalovirus exposure and HLA in healthy donors. 60 Vbeta and 13 Jbeta primers were used in PCR. Using immunoSEQ multiplex PCR, the repertoire was profiled, and TCRdb retains in-frame clones only, with some absent. Among about 150,000 clones listed, roughly 80% were seen once. Sample: PBMCs. The receptor set was obtained from a man aged 30 to 39 in good health and CMV-seropositive.

J is TRBJ2-5 and V is TRBV5-6; 10 bases map to TRBD2. The junction had 2 bases not matched to a gene; V was cut back by 2 bases and J by 1 base. The CDR3 has 15 amino acids. The germline V gene has CDR1 SGHDT and CDR2 YYEEEE. The CDR3 DNA reads as TGTGCCAGCAGCTTCAGCGGGAGGGGCCAAGAGACCCAGTACTTC. Translating it yields CASSFSGRGQETQYF. Full variable domain (outside the CDR3, taken from reference TRBV5-6 and TRBJ2-5): DAGVTQSPTHLIKTRGQQVTLRCSPKSGHDTVSWYQQALGQGPQFIFQYYEEEERQRGNFPDRFSGHQFPNYSSELNVNALLLGDSALYLCASSFSGRGQETQYFGPGTRLLVL.

The V and J genes are TRBV15 and TRBJ1-2, with a possible D match to TRBD1 (6 bases). The CDR3 length is 15 residues. Germline CDR1 is LNHNV and CDR2 is YYDKDF (reference sequence). V lost 1 base to trimming and J lost 4 bases, with 13 bases between them. CDR3 protein: CATSRVQGTSYGYTF. The DNA of the CDR3 is TGTGCCACCAGCAGAGTTCAGGGGACCAGCTATGGCTACACCTTC.

This chain uses TRBV28 with TRBJ2-1; 7 bases are shared with TRBD1. V shed 2 bases, J shed 11 bases, and the junction held 3 bases outside the gene matches. CDR1 and CDR2 (germline): MDHEN, SYDVKM. The CDR3 has 12 amino acids. The CDR3 is CASSLQGEKQFF. In DNA form, the CDR3 reads TGTGCCAGCAGTTTACAGGGGGAAAAGCAGTTCTTC.

Concerning this clone: The sample contains more than one DNA sequence encoding this CDR3. This chain links TRBV6-5 with TRBJ1-2, with D perhaps matching TRBD1 (5 bases). V lost 0 bases and J 6 bases, leaving 8 bases between the germline ends. The CDR3 loop spans 13 amino acids. Germline V gives CDR1 MNHEY, CDR2 SVGAGI. Here the CDR3 reads CASSYSGGDGYTF. The CDR3 nucleotides read TGTGCCAGCAGTTACTCGGGGGGGGATGGCTACACCTTC.

V and J are TRBV7-9 and TRBJ2-7; TRBD1 matches 7 bases. Trimming took 1 base from V and 5 from J; bases not matched to a gene: 5. Germline CDR1 reads SEHNR; CDR2 reads FQNEAQ (reference sequence). The CDR3 loop spans 14 amino acids. The CDR3 reads CASSLGRQGHEQYF. The CDR3 nucleotides are TGTGCCAGCAGCTTAGGGCGACAGGGTCACGAGCAGTACTTC. Complete variable domain (other parts from reference TRBV7-9 and TRBJ2-7): DTGVSQNPRHKITKRGQNVTFRCDPISEHNRLYWYRQTLGQGPEFLTYFQNEAQLEKSRLLSDRFSAERPKGSFSTLEIQRTEQGDSAMYLCASSLGRQGHEQYFGPGTRLTVT.

This clone was counted only a few times. The V call is TRBV5-6, the J call TRBJ1-2; tentatively, D is TRBD1 (5 bases). Germline assignment: CDR1 SGHDT and CDR2 YYEEEE. The germline V and J ends were trimmed by 4 bases and 7 bases, with 17 bases remaining between them. CDR3 length: 14 residues. The CDR3 sequence is CASSLGEGLTGYTF. Written as DNA, the CDR3 is TGTGCCAGCAGCCTGGGGGAGGGCCTTACTGGCTACACCTTC. The full variable domain, its missing parts supplied by reference TRBV5-6 and TRBJ1-2, is DAGVTQSPTHLIKTRGQQVTLRCSPKSGHDTVSWYQQALGQGPQFIFQYYEEEERQRGNFPDRFSGHQFPNYSSELNVNALLLGDSALYLCASSLGEGLTGYTFGSGTRLTVV.

This chain joins TRBV27 and TRBJ2-5, with D tentatively TRBD2 (5 bases). V was clipped by 6 bases and J by 7 bases, with 18 bases between them. CDR1 is MNHEY and CDR2 is SMNVEV in the germline V gene (reference sequence). The CDR3 runs 14 residues. The CDR3 bases are TGTGCCAGCAGCCCGTTACTAGATTCAGCGACCCAGTACTTC. Encoded protein: CASSPLLDSATQYF.

V usage is TRBV7-9 and J usage is TRBJ1-1; TRBD1 might be the D (6 bases). CDR3 length: 12 residues. Trimming removed 4 bases at V and 8 bases at J, with 11 bases between. In germline, CDR1 is SEHNR, CDR2 FQNEAQ (reference sequence). CDR3 sequence: CASSSQGLEAFF. CDR3 DNA sequence: TGTGCCAGCAGCTCCCAGGGGTTAGAAGCTTTCTTT.

This sequence joins TRBV2 and TRBJ1-6; 9 nucleotides line up with TRBD1. With 6 bases clipped from V and 8 bases from J, the junction kept 5 bases outside the gene matches. The germline V gene encodes CDR1 SNHLY and CDR2 FYNNEI. The CDR3 extends over 14 amino acids. The CDR3 DNA follows: TGTGCCAGCAGACAGGGGGCCCAGTATTCACCCCTCCACTTT. This codes for CASRQGAQYSPLHF.

The CDR3 spells CASSNLVAETQYF. The CDR3 bases are TGCGCCAGCAGCAACCTCGTAGCTGAGACCCAGTACTTC. The rearrangement uses TRBV5-1 and TRBJ2-5; D is uncertain. The CDR3 loop spans 13 amino acids. Trimming shortened V by 4 bases and J by 5 bases, and 12 bases separated the two germline ends. The germline CDR1 and CDR2 sequences are SGHRS and YFSETQ.

The chain combines TRBV9 with TRBJ1-1, with D perhaps TRBD1 (5 bases). Germline V CDR1 and CDR2: SGDLS, YYNGEE. The CDR3 contains 15 residues. Between the trimmed V and J ends, which lost 4 bases and 4 bases, there was a span of 17 bases. This CDR3 reads CASSPRTRRGTEAFF. In nucleotides, the CDR3 is TGTGCCAGCAGCCCCCGGACACGGAGGGGCACTGAAGCTTTCTTT.

The chain couples TRBV5-4 to TRBJ1-1; D ambiguous. V dropped 0 bases and J dropped 6 bases, with 12 bases sitting between them. There are 14 residues in the CDR3. Per germline, CDR1 SGHNT and CDR2 YYREEE (reference sequence). DNA of the CDR3: TGTGCCAGCAGCTTGGCGGGTAGTTCGGCTGAAGCTTTCTTT. Translated, it gives CASSLAGSSAEAFF. The whole variable domain, filled in from reference TRBV5-4 and TRBJ1-1, reads ETGVTQSPTHLIKTRGQQVTLRCSSQSGHNTVSWYQQALGQGPQFIFQYYREEENGRGNFPPRFSGLQFPNYSSELNVNALELDDSALYLCASSLAGSSAEAFFGQGTRLTVV.

This chain uses TRBV27 with TRBJ2-5, with D unclear. CDR3 size: 12 residues. The V end was cut by 2 bases, the J end by 6 bases, with 7 bases between. The germline CDR1 and CDR2 sequences are MNHEY and SMNVEV (reference sequence). This CDR3 is CASSLDSKTQYF. The CDR3 DNA sequence: TGTGCCAGCAGTTTAGATAGCAAGACCCAGTACTTC.

V and J are TRBV30 and TRBJ2-5; D might be TRBD2 (5 bases). V lost 7 bases to trimming and J lost 3 bases, with 18 bases between them. This CDR3 region has 14 residues. The germline V gene encodes CDR1 GTSNPN and CDR2 SVGIG (reference sequence). The CDR3: CAFSKGAHKETQYF. The CDR3 DNA reads as TGTGCCTTCTCAAAGGGAGCGCACAAAGAGACCCAGTACTTC.

The chain couples TRBV6-1 to TRBJ2-3; D remains ambiguous. Germline V gene sequence: CDR1 MNHNS, CDR2 SASEGT. The CDR3 is 15 residues long. Deletions cut 1 base from V and 3 bases from J, with 11 bases between. DNA for the CDR3: TGTGCCAGCAGTGAAGTCCGGCAGGCAACAGATACGCAGTATTTT. It translates to CASSEVRQATDTQYF.

The genes are TRBV29-1 and TRBJ1-2; D might be TRBD1 (5 bases). The V end was cut by 0 bases, the J end by 4 bases, with 12 bases between. Per the germline V gene, CDR1 is SQVTM and CDR2 is ANQGSEA. This CDR3 region has 14 residues. CDR3 amino acids: CSVEEERGVYGYTF. The CDR3 DNA is TGCAGCGTTGAAGAGGAAAGGGGCGTCTATGGCTACACCTTC.

The V gene is TRBV18, the J gene TRBJ2-1, with 15 bases that match TRBD2. J lost 4 bases, V lost 5 bases, and 6 bases had no gene match. This CDR3 region has 17 residues. Germline CDR1 is KGHSH and CDR2 is LQKENI. The CDR3 region is CASSSGTSGGIYNEQFF. DNA of the CDR3: TGTGCCAGCTCAAGTGGGACTAGCGGGGGGATTTACAATGAGCAGTTCTTC.

The J gene is TRBJ1-1, the V gene TRBV29-1, with D tentatively TRBD1 (6 bases). The CDR3 covers 15 residues. The germline V and J ends were trimmed by 4 bases and 0 bases, with 15 bases remaining between them. Germline values: CDR1 SQVTM, CDR2 ANQGSEA. The CDR3 here is CSVAPQDSVNTEAFF. CDR3 DNA sequence: TGCAGCGTTGCACCCCAGGACAGCGTGAACACTGAAGCTTTCTTT.

The CDR3 loop reads CASSAGDSSQETQYF. For the CDR3, the DNA is TGTGCCAGCAGCGCCGGGGACAGCTCCCAAGAGACCCAGTACTTC. The V call is TRBV7-3, the J call TRBJ2-5; 7 bases map to TRBD1. CDR1 and CDR2 from the germline V gene are SGHTA and FQGTGA. This CDR3 region has 15 residues. The trim removed 5 bases at V and 1 base at J, leaving 7 bases unmatched.

The chain has TRBV25-1 and TRBJ2-5; 9 bases are a match to TRBD1. The DNA end lines up better with TRBJ2-7; the J call may be wrong. The germline V gene has CDR1 MGHDK and CDR2 SYGVNS. The CDR3 extends over 14 amino acids. CDR3: CASSESGQGYEQYF. CDR3 DNA sequence: TGTGCCAGCAGTGAATCGGGACAGGGCTACGAGCAGTACTTC.

The V gene is TRBV15, the J gene TRBJ2-7; 7 nucleotides agree with TRBD1. Looked up from germline, CDR1 is LNHNV and CDR2 is YYDKDF (reference sequence). The ends lost 5 bases at V and 4 bases at J; junction bases unmatched: 14. The CDR3 consists of 16 residues. The CDR3 bases are TGTGCCACCAGCGGATCCGGACAGGTGGGGCGGTACGAGCAGTACTTC. Encoded protein: CATSGSGQVGRYEQYF. Together with reference TRBV15 and TRBJ2-7, the CDR3 gives the full variable domain: DAMVIQNPRYQVTQFGKPVTLSCSQTLNHNVMYWYQQKSSQAPKLLFHYYDKDFNNEADTPDNFQSRRPNTSFCFLDIRSPGLGDTAMYLCATSGSGQVGRYEQYFGPGTRLTVT.

This clone was found a few times. The genes are TRBV19 and TRBJ1-1; D perhaps matches TRBD1 (6 bases). This CDR3 is 14 amino acids long. Trimming stripped 2 bases from V and 1 base from J, with 8 bases between. Germline CDR1 and CDR2: LNHDA and SQIVND (reference sequence). The CDR3 loop reads CASSISTGNTEAFF. The CDR3 bases are TGTGCCAGTAGTATATCGACAGGGAACACTGAAGCTTTCTTT.

The chain employs TRBV15 and TRBJ2-3; tentative D call: TRBD2 (5 bases). Between the trimmed V and J ends, which lost 1 base and 10 bases, there was a span of 15 bases. This CDR3 is built from 14 residues. The V gene's germline CDR1 is LNHNV and CDR2 YYDKDF (reference sequence). As DNA, the CDR3 is TGTGCCACCAGCAGAGGGCAGGACTTGTTGCCGCAGTATTTT. Translation gives CATSRGQDLLPQYF.

The gene calls are TRBV10-3 and TRBJ2-1; TRBD1 agrees at 9 bases. J lost 3 bases, V lost 7 bases, and 4 bases had no gene match. Germline values: CDR1 ENHRY, CDR2 SYGVKD. CDR3 length equals 14 residues. CDR3 loop: CAITPGQGYNEQFF. CDR3 nucleotide sequence: TGTGCCATCACCCCGGGACAGGGCTACAATGAGCAGTTCTTC.

The chain couples TRBV2 to TRBJ1-2, with D unresolved. The V gene's germline CDR1 is SNHLY and CDR2 FYNNEI. Between the trimmed V and J ends, which lost 4 bases and 4 bases, there was a span of 10 bases. The CDR3 consists of 13 residues. CDR3 protein: CASSVGIRYGYTF. For the CDR3, the DNA is TGTGCCAGCAGTGTGGGCATCCGCTATGGCTACACCTTC.

The chain joins TRBV7-2 to TRBJ1-2, with 9 bases fitting TRBD1. With 2 bases clipped from V and 8 bases from J, the junction kept 6 bases outside the gene matches. The germline CDR1 and CDR2 sequences are SGHTA and FQGNSA. This CDR3 is 14 amino acids long. The CDR3 DNA follows: TGTGCCAGCAGCTTAACCCGGGACAGGGACGGCTACACCTTC. Amino acids: CASSLTRDRDGYTF.

V gene TRBV30 combines with J gene TRBJ1-1; 7 nucleotides line up with TRBD1. The CDR3 extends over 13 amino acids. Germline V CDR1 and CDR2: GTSNPN, SVGIG (reference sequence). V shed 5 bases, J shed 4 bases, and the junction held 7 bases outside the gene matches. CDR3 protein: CAWVGTEGTEAFF. In DNA form, the CDR3 reads TGTGCCTGGGTGGGGACAGAGGGCACTGAAGCTTTCTTT. The full variable domain, with the rest looked up from reference TRBV30 and TRBJ1-1, is SQTIHQWPATLVQPVGSPLSLECTVEGTSNPNLYWYRQAAGRGLQLLFYSVGIGQISSEVPQNLSASRPQDRQFILSSKKLLLSDSGFYLCAWVGTEGTEAFFGQGTRLTVV.

This clone was picked up a small number of times. The chain joins TRBV6-6 to TRBJ2-7; 8 bases match TRBD1. Looked up from germline, CDR1 is MNHNY and CDR2 is SVGAGI (reference sequence). V gave up 4 bases and J gave up 3 bases; unmatched junction bases: 8. CDR3 length equals 15 residues. The CDR3 bases are TGTGCCAGCAGTTTCCGATTTGACAGGGGCTACGAGCAGTACTTC. Encoded protein: CASSFRFDRGYEQYF.

The V call is TRBV27, the J call TRBJ2-1; 11 bases are a match to TRBD2. This CDR3 is 15 amino acids long. The V gene end was trimmed by 5 bases and the J gene end by 4 bases; junction bases not matched to a gene: 4. CDR1 and CDR2 from the germline V gene are MNHEY and SMNVEV (reference sequence). CDR3 coding DNA: TGTGCCAGCAGTACCCGACTAGCGGGGTACAATGAGCAGTTCTTC. It translates to CASSTRLAGYNEQFF.

For the CDR3, the DNA is TGTGCCAGCGGTCAGGAGGTTCGCACTGAAGCTTTCTTT. Amino acid sequence: CASGQEVRTEAFF. V gene TRBV7-2 combines with J gene TRBJ1-1; the D is unclear. The germline V and J ends were trimmed by 8 bases and 4 bases, with 14 bases remaining between them. Per the germline V gene, CDR1 is SGHTA and CDR2 is FQGNSA. The CDR3 contains 13 residues.

The chain uses TRBV30 and TRBJ2-1; D unclear. Trimming left V 0 bases short and J 7 bases short, with 10 bases between. CDR1 is GTSNPN and CDR2 is SVGIG in the germline V gene (reference sequence). The CDR3 is made up of 13 amino acids. The CDR3 is CAWSVLLLNEQFF. The CDR3 bases are TGTGCCTGGAGTGTACTACTACTAAATGAGCAGTTCTTC.